Each of the 18 T cell receptor beta chains below was sequenced from the same sample in a study of T cell responses to AZD1222 COVID-19 vaccine. Here immunoSEQ multiplex PCR was the method, and the copy in TCRdb shows in-frame clones only, minus some. The data contain 100,000 to 130,000 clones, roughly nine tenths of them singletons. The sequences come from peripheral blood, collected on day 0 of AZD1222 vaccination. Every receptor here comes from an adult in good health.

The V gene is TRBV27, the J gene TRBJ1-4; D is possibly TRBD1 (5 bases). This CDR3 comprises 17 residues. Deletions cut 5 bases from V and 3 bases from J, with 19 bases between. Germline assignment: CDR1 MNHEY and CDR2 SMNVEV (reference sequence). The CDR3 bases are TGTGCCAGCAGTCCCTGGACAAATGGTCCAGCTAATGAAAAACTGTTTTTT. Residues: CASSPWTNGPANEKLFF.

The chain employs TRBV7-9 and TRBJ1-2, with 9 bases aligning to TRBD1. The germline CDR1 and CDR2 sequences are SEHNR and FQNEAQ (reference sequence). Unmatched junction bases numbered 10, after V lost 2 bases and J lost 3 bases. This CDR3 has 17 residues. DNA of the CDR3: TGTGCCAGCAGCTTAACTTTACGGGACAGGGACGACTATGGCTACACCTTC. It is translated as CASSLTLRDRDDYGYTF.

This clone was seen a few times. The rearrangement uses TRBV27 and TRBJ1-1; weak D call: TRBD1 (6 bases). The CDR3 has 14 amino acids. Trimming cost V 6 bases and J 1 base, with 12 bases left between them. Germline V lookup: CDR1 MNHEY, CDR2 SMNVEV (reference sequence). The CDR3 is CASRTGKKNTEAFF. The CDR3 nucleotides read TGTGCCAGCAGGACAGGCAAAAAGAACACTGAAGCTTTCTTT.

This rearrangement joins TRBV5-1 to TRBJ1-5; the D gene is possibly TRBD1 (6 bases). Germline loops: CDR1 SGHRS, CDR2 YFSETQ. The CDR3 runs to 17 residues. Between the trimmed V and J ends, which lost 5 bases and 0 bases, there was a span of 18 bases. The CDR3 sequence: CASSQGHRDYSNQPQHF. The DNA of the CDR3 is TGCGCCAGCAGTCAAGGCCACAGGGACTATAGCAATCAGCCCCAGCATTTT. The full variable domain, in which reference TRBV5-1 and TRBJ1-5 provide the parts outside the CDR3, is KAGVTQTPRYLIKTRGQQVTLSCSPISGHRSVSWYQQTPGQGLQFLFEYFSETQRNKGNFPGRFSGRQFSNSRSEMNVSTLELGDSALYLCASSQGHRDYSNQPQHFGDGTRLSIL.

The chain is built from TRBV19 and TRBJ1-5; perhaps TRBD1 as D (6 bases). V was trimmed by 10 bases and J by 2 bases, leaving 18 bases between them. The length of the CDR3 is 15 residues. The germline CDR1 and CDR2 sequences are LNHDA and SQIVND (reference sequence). CDR3 nucleotide sequence: TGTGCCACCCTCAACCGGGGGCGAGGCAATCAGCCCCAGCATTTT. It encodes CATLNRGRGNQPQHF.

This clone was counted between two and nine times. V is TRBV5-6 and J is TRBJ1-3; maybe TRBD1 (5 bases). Trimming removed 4 bases from V and 0 bases from J, with 14 bases in between. Germline values: CDR1 SGHDT, CDR2 YYEEEE. The CDR3 totals 16 residues. The CDR3 region has the DNA TGTGCCAGCAGCGGCCTCCGCGGGGCCTCTGGAAACACCATATATTTT. Amino acids: CASSGLRGASGNTIYF.

This sequence joins TRBV30 and TRBJ1-2, with TRBD1 as a possible D gene (5 bases). Germline CDR1 and CDR2: GTSNPN and SVGIG (reference sequence). The ends were cut back, 4 bases at V and 8 bases at J, with 17 bases in the middle. This CDR3 has 13 residues. CDR3 in DNA: TGTGCCTGGACATTTGGTGGGGACGTGGGCTACACCTTC. It codes for CAWTFGGDVGYTF.

The V gene is TRBV5-1, the J gene TRBJ2-7; the D is unclear. The germline gives CDR1 SGHRS, CDR2 YFSETQ. CDR3 length equals 15 residues. V was trimmed by 2 bases and J by 6 bases, leaving 18 bases between them. CDR3 sequence (DNA): TGCGCCAGCAGCTTAGGGTTTGGATCGATGGGCGAGCAGTACTTC. Residues: CASSLGFGSMGEQYF.

This clone was seen just once. V and J are TRBV19 and TRBJ1-2; D is ambiguous. V was trimmed by 4 bases and J by 0 bases, leaving 9 bases between them. CDR3 length: 14 residues. The germline V gene has CDR1 LNHDA and CDR2 SQIVND (reference sequence). CDR3 nucleotides: TGTGCCAGTAGTAGTCCCGGAACTAACTATGGCTACACCTTC. As protein: CASSSPGTNYGYTF.

The rearrangement joins TRBV20-1 to TRBJ1-5; D is uncertain. The CDR3 spans 11 residues. V was shortened by 1 base and J by 6 bases, with 4 bases between the two germline ends. Looked up from germline, CDR1 is DFQATT and CDR2 is SNEGSKA (reference sequence). The CDR3: CSARVGQPQHF. The CDR3 nucleotides read TGCAGTGCTAGAGTGGGTCAGCCCCAGCATTTT.

The chain uses TRBV25-1 and TRBJ2-7; D gene ambiguous. The CDR3 is made up of 13 amino acids. CDR1 and CDR2 (germline): MGHDK, SYGVNS. Trimming removed 3 bases from V and 6 bases from J, with 12 bases in between. The CDR3 DNA reads TGTGCCAGCAGTGACATCGGGTTCGGCGAGCAGTACTTC. As protein: CASSDIGFGEQYF.

V gene TRBV6-5 combines with J gene TRBJ2-1; tentatively, D is TRBD1 or TRBD2 (5 bases each). The CDR3 is 14 amino acids. Germline V gene lookup returns CDR1 MNHEY and CDR2 SVGAGI. The V end was cut by 6 bases, the J end by 8 bases, with 17 bases between. The CDR3, as DNA: TGTGCCAGCAGCCCCAATGGGGGTGTCGATGAGCAGTTCTTC. Translated: CASSPNGGVDEQFF.

The genes are TRBV24-1 and TRBJ2-3; possibly TRBD2 for D (6 bases). Germline V gene sequence: CDR1 KGHDR, CDR2 SFDVKD. Trimming cost V 9 bases and J 5 bases, with 17 bases left between them. The CDR3 spans 14 residues. CDR3 bases: TGTGCCACCTCCGGAAGCTCGGGGGAAGATACGCAGTATTTT. Residues: CATSGSSGEDTQYF.

The chain links TRBV14 to TRBJ1-1, with D unresolved. V was cut by 5 bases and J by 3 bases, with 10 bases left in between. The CDR3 extends over 13 amino acids. Per the germline V gene, CDR1 is SGHDN and CDR2 is FVKESK. Here the CDR3 DNA reads TGTGCCAGCAGCAAATTACCGTACACTGAAGCTTTCTTT. This gives the protein CASSKLPYTEAFF.

The genes are TRBV10-3 and TRBJ1-2; 8 bases match TRBD1. Germline V gives CDR1 ENHRY, CDR2 SYGVKD. V lost 2 bases to trimming and J lost 5 bases; unmatched junction nucleotides: 7. CDR3 size: 15 residues. This CDR3 reads CAISEPTGAGYGYTF. The CDR3 coding sequence is TGTGCCATCAGTGAGCCGACAGGGGCTGGATATGGCTACACCTTC.

The chain joins TRBV5-6 to TRBJ2-7; TRBD1 matches at 8 bases. The CDR3 loop spans 15 amino acids. With V trimmed by 2 bases and J by 0 bases, 4 bases remained unmatched. Germline V gene data show CDR1 as SGHDT and CDR2 as YYEEEE. CDR3 sequence (DNA): TGTGCCAGCAGCTTTCCCGGGACAGGCTCCTACGAGCAGTACTTC. Its protein product is CASSFPGTGSYEQYF.

This chain links TRBV9 with TRBJ2-7, with D perhaps matching TRBD1 or TRBD2 (6 bases each). The CDR3 has 13 amino acids. Germline V gene sequence: CDR1 SGDLS, CDR2 YYNGEE. V lost 2 bases and J 6 bases, leaving 12 bases between the germline ends. CDR3 amino acids: CASSVLWGAEQYF. The CDR3 DNA sequence: TGTGCCAGCAGCGTGCTCTGGGGGGCCGAGCAGTACTTC.

The CDR3 sequence: CASSHRDGGYGYTF. For the CDR3, the DNA is TGTGCCAGCAGCCACCGGGACGGCGGCTATGGCTACACCTTC. This chain connects TRBV7-2 to TRBJ1-2, with D tentatively TRBD1 (5 bases). Germline V gene sequence: CDR1 SGHTA, CDR2 FQGNSA. V gave up 5 bases and J gave up 4 bases, with 14 bases separating them. This CDR3 spans 14 amino acids. The whole variable domain, remainder taken from reference TRBV7-2 and TRBJ1-2, is GAGVSQSPSNKVTEKGKDVELRCDPISGHTALYWYRQSLGQGLEFLIYFQGNSAPDKSGLPSDRFSAERTGGSVSTLTIQRTQQEDSAVYLCASSHRDGGYGYTFGSGTRLTVV.